This T cell receptor beta chain was captured in a study of response to subunit inactivated influenza vaccine. TCRdb passed the RT-PCR reads through MiXCR, listing each CDR3 protein once. The sample contains hundreds of thousands of distinct CDR3 sequences, approximately 14% of which appear only once. This CDR3 contains 14 residues. Trimming took 0 bases from V and 10 from J; bases not matched to a gene: 7. The germline V gene encodes CDR1 SGHRS and CDR2 YFSETQ. This clonotype was counted ten times or more. The source is a man in his fifties who received an inactivated influenza vaccine. V gene TRBV5-1 combines with J gene TRBJ2-1, with 7 bases that match TRBD2. The input for sequencing was PBMCs from blood, taken around two weeks before vaccination. The CDR3 DNA follows: TGCGCCAGCAGCTTGGTTACTAGCGCTTGGGAGCAGTTCTTC. It specifies CASSLVTSAWEQFF.